The next 30 T cell receptor beta chains were all read from a single sample in a study of cytomegalovirus exposure and HLA in healthy donors. Only in-frame clones appear in the TCRdb table, and some are missing; sequencing was by immunoSEQ multiplex PCR. The sample includes around 140,000 clones, 80% to 90% of them seen just once. Sequencing was performed on PBMCs. The receptor set was obtained from a man aged 18 to 30 in good health and CMV-seropositive.

The gene calls are TRBV5-3 and TRBJ2-3; 7 bases fit TRBD1. TRBV5-3 is an open reading frame whose function is uncertain. Unmatched junction bases numbered 10, after V lost 7 bases and J lost 2 bases. This CDR3 has 15 residues. CDR3: CARVPGRGHTDTQYF. CDR3 bases: TGTGCCAGAGTGCCTGGAAGGGGGCACACAGATACGCAGTATTTT.

V is TRBV7-9 and J is TRBJ2-7, with D maybe TRBD1 (5 bases). The V end was cut by 5 bases, the J end by 3 bases, with 14 bases between. This CDR3 region has 14 residues. Germline assignment: CDR1 SEHNR and CDR2 FQNEAQ (reference sequence). The CDR3, as DNA: TGTGCCAGCAGCCCCTCTTCAGGGATCTACGAGCAGTACTTC. The encoded protein is CASSPSSGIYEQYF. The full variable domain, completed using reference TRBV7-9 and TRBJ2-7, is DTGVSQNPRHKITKRGQNVTFRCDPISEHNRLYWYRQTLGQGPEFLTYFQNEAQLEKSRLLSDRFSAERPKGSFSTLEIQRTEQGDSAMYLCASSPSSGIYEQYFGPGTRLTVT.

This rearrangement joins TRBV6-1 to TRBJ2-5, with a possible D match to TRBD2 (6 bases). CDR3 length: 14 amino acids. Trimming took 10 bases from V and 7 from J, leaving 22 bases between them. CDR1 MNHNS and CDR2 SASEGT come from the germline V gene. The DNA for the CDR3 is TGTGCCACGTTCCCTGCGGGGCTACTAGGGACCCAGTACTTC. It codes for CATFPAGLLGTQYF.

This clone appeared a few times. The chain carries TRBV7-9 and TRBJ1-6; D gene uncertain. Germline V gene data show CDR1 as SEHNR and CDR2 as FQNEAQ (reference sequence). CDR3 size: 13 residues. Trimming stripped 3 bases from V and 10 bases from J, with 10 bases between. This CDR3 is CASSLREESPLHF. In nucleotides, the CDR3 is TGTGCCAGCAGCTTGAGGGAGGAATCACCCCTCCACTTT.

The J gene is TRBJ2-5, the V gene TRBV13; D might be TRBD2 (6 bases). CDR1 and CDR2 from the germline V gene are PRHDT and FYEKMQ (reference sequence). Trimming removed 0 bases at V and 4 bases at J, with 9 bases between. The CDR3 loop spans 14 amino acids. The CDR3 sequence: CASSLGGTLETQYF. As DNA, the CDR3 is TGTGCCAGCAGCTTAGGGGGGACTTTAGAGACCCAGTACTTC.

The table lists this clone with a count of one. J is TRBJ1-5 and V is TRBV19; tentative D call: TRBD1 (6 bases). Per germline, CDR1 LNHDA and CDR2 SQIVND (reference sequence). V was cut by 6 bases and J by 4 bases, with 13 bases left in between. The CDR3 length is 14 residues. Here the CDR3 reads CASSPDSENQPQHF. The CDR3 coding sequence is TGTGCCAGTAGCCCGGACAGTGAGAATCAGCCCCAGCATTTT.

The chain combines TRBV5-1 with TRBJ1-1; possible D gene TRBD1, 6 bases. V was trimmed by 3 bases and J by 5 bases, leaving 17 bases between them. Germline V gives CDR1 SGHRS, CDR2 YFSETQ. This CDR3 is built from 15 residues. The CDR3 DNA follows: TGCGCCAGCAGCTCCGGGACATTGATGGGAACTGAAGCTTTCTTT. As protein: CASSSGTLMGTEAFF.

The chain has TRBV11-2 and TRBJ1-5, with a possible D match to TRBD1 (6 bases). Looked up from germline, CDR1 is SGHAT and CDR2 is FQNNGV. The ends were cut back, 0 bases at V and 9 bases at J, with 9 bases in the middle. The CDR3 is made up of 13 amino acids. CDR3 amino acids: CASSLDVGGPQHF. CDR3 coding DNA: TGTGCCAGCAGCTTAGATGTAGGGGGGCCCCAGCATTTT.

This clone was observed a single time. The rearrangement uses TRBV2 and TRBJ2-7, with 8 nucleotides matching TRBD2. Losses at the gene ends were 8 bases for V and 0 bases for J; bases not matched to a gene: 9. This CDR3 is 15 amino acids long. Per the germline V gene, CDR1 is SNHLY and CDR2 is FYNNEI. CDR3 bases: TGTGCCAGCGATGGCGAGACTAGCGTCTCCTACGAGCAGTACTTC. Its translation is CASDGETSVSYEQYF.

This sequence joins TRBV4-2 and TRBJ2-1; TRBD2 matches 9 bases. CDR1 is LGHNA, CDR2 YNFKEQ, per germline. With V trimmed by 0 bases and J by 5 bases, 5 bases remained unmatched. The CDR3 runs to 16 residues. The CDR3 DNA follows: TGTGCCAGCAGCCAAGACTTAGCGGGGGACAACAATGAGCAGTTCTTC. This encodes CASSQDLAGDNNEQFF.

V and J are TRBV10-1 and TRBJ1-2; maybe TRBD1 (6 bases). With 4 bases removed from V and 4 bases from J, the gap between germline ends came to 10 bases. Germline CDR1 reads WNHNN; CDR2 reads SYGVQD (reference sequence). CDR3 length: 13 amino acids. This CDR3 reads CASSADRTYGYTF. Here the CDR3 DNA reads TGCGCCAGCAGTGCTGACAGGACCTATGGCTACACCTTC.

This chain joins TRBV12-5 and TRBJ1-1, with D perhaps matching TRBD1 (5 bases). Looked up from germline, CDR1 is LGHNT and CDR2 is FRNRAP. V shed 1 base and J shed 1 base, with 10 bases lying between them. The CDR3 runs to 15 residues. Here the CDR3 DNA reads TGTGCTAGTGGTTTGGACCGGACAAGGAACACTGAAGCTTTCTTT. Translation: CASGLDRTRNTEAFF. The entire variable domain, with the rest obtained from reference TRBV12-5 and TRBJ1-1, is as follows: DARVTQTPRHKVTEMGQEVTMRCQPILGHNTVFWYRQTMMQGLELLAYFRNRAPLDDSGMPKDRFSAEMPDATLATLKIQPSEPRDSAVYFCASGLDRTRNTEAFFGQGTRLTVV.

The V gene is TRBV21-1, the J gene TRBJ1-4; the table's D gene call, TRBD1, was not cross checked with the DNA. TRBV21-1 is labeled a pseudogene. The CDR3 consists of 14 residues. The CDR3 loop is CASSPPDSNEKLFF. CDR3 coding DNA: TGTGCCAGCAGCCCCCCGGACAGTAATGAAAAACTGTTTTTT.

The chain links TRBV29-1 to TRBJ2-7; TRBD2 is a possible D gene (7 bases). This CDR3 spans 16 amino acids. The germline gives CDR1 SQVTM, CDR2 ANQGSEA. V lost 0 bases, J lost 0 bases, and 15 bases lay in between. The DNA of the CDR3 is TGCAGCGTTGAAGATCCGGGGGGCCTTTCCTCCTACGAGCAGTACTTC. This gives the protein CSVEDPGGLSSYEQYF.

The chain joins TRBV7-2 to TRBJ2-5; possibly TRBD1 for D (6 bases). Germline CDR1 is SGHTA and CDR2 is FQGNSA. This CDR3 comprises 17 residues. The V end was cut by 5 bases, the J end by 5 bases, with 24 bases between. CDR3 nucleotides: TGTGCCAGCAGCCCCATTATCCTAGGGGGAGATTGGGAGACCCAGTACTTC. It encodes CASSPIILGGDWETQYF.

This chain uses TRBV10-1 with TRBJ2-7; 7 bases map to TRBD2. V shed 4 bases, J shed 7 bases, and the junction held 1 base outside the gene matches. The V gene's germline CDR1 is WNHNN and CDR2 SYGVQD (reference sequence). This CDR3 region has 11 residues. DNA of the CDR3: TGCGCCAGCAGTGTCGGGGGGGAGCAGTACTTC. Translated: CASSVGGEQYF.

V gene TRBV7-3 combines with J gene TRBJ2-1; 11 bases are a match to TRBD2. The CDR3 consists of 15 residues. Germline loops: CDR1 SGHTA, CDR2 FQGTGA. V dropped 5 bases and J dropped 10; count of bases not matched to a gene: 10. In nucleotides, the CDR3 is TGTGCCAGCAGCCCAGGGACTAGCGGTACTAAGGAGCAGTTCTTC. Encoded protein: CASSPGTSGTKEQFF.

This clone was counted only a few times. The V call is TRBV7-9, the J call TRBJ2-7; 9 bases fit TRBD2. The CDR3 sequence is 14 residues long. The germline V gene has CDR1 SEHNR and CDR2 FQNEAQ (reference sequence). The trim removed 2 bases at V and 5 bases at J, leaving 4 bases unmatched. CDR3 DNA sequence: TGTGCCAGCAGCTTAATGGCGGGAGGGCACGAGCAGTACTTC. This encodes CASSLMAGGHEQYF.

The chain recombines TRBV4-2 with TRBJ2-7, with 12 bases aligning to TRBD2. The V and J ends lost 0 bases and 5 bases, in that order; junction bases with no gene match: 8. Germline V gene data show CDR1 as LGHNA and CDR2 as YNFKEQ. This CDR3 has 17 residues. The DNA of the CDR3 is TGTGCCAGCAGCCAAGAACGCGATGGACTAGCGGGAAACGAGCAGTACTTC. It translates to CASSQERDGLAGNEQYF.

The genes are TRBV6-1 and TRBJ1-1; possible D gene TRBD1, 5 bases. Germline CDR1 is MNHNS and CDR2 is SASEGT. The CDR3 length is 16 residues. Between the trimmed V and J ends, which lost 3 bases and 1 base, there was a span of 15 bases. The CDR3 region has the DNA TGTGCCAGCAGTGATTCCTCTCGCGGGGGGAACACTGAAGCTTTCTTT. This gives the protein CASSDSSRGGNTEAFF.

J is TRBJ2-5 and V is TRBV27; 8 bases are a match to TRBD1. V dropped 3 bases and J dropped 5; count of bases not matched to a gene: 8. CDR1 is MNHEY, CDR2 SMNVEV, per germline (reference sequence). The CDR3 contains 15 residues. The CDR3 region has the DNA TGTGCCAGCAGTTTCTACAGGACAGGGATCGAGACCCAGTACTTC. Protein product: CASSFYRTGIETQYF.

The chain joins TRBV5-1 to TRBJ2-5; D might be TRBD2 (6 bases). V lost 0 bases and J 4 bases, leaving 13 bases between the germline ends. This CDR3 has 15 residues. CDR1 and CDR2 (germline): SGHRS, YFSETQ. The CDR3 DNA is TGCGCCAGCAGCTTGGATGGGGTCGGGGGAGAGACCCAGTACTTC. Protein product: CASSLDGVGGETQYF. Filled out from reference TRBV5-1 and TRBJ2-5, the complete variable domain reads KAGVTQTPRYLIKTRGQQVTLSCSPISGHRSVSWYQQTPGQGLQFLFEYFSETQRNKGNFPGRFSGRQFSNSRSEMNVSTLELGDSALYLCASSLDGVGGETQYFGPGTRLLVL.

This clone was detected a few times. The chain combines TRBV6-5 with TRBJ2-5; 13 nucleotides line up with TRBD2. This CDR3 comprises 13 residues. V dropped 6 bases and J dropped 6; count of bases not matched to a gene: 1. Germline V CDR1 and CDR2: MNHEY, SVGAGI. DNA for the CDR3: TGTGCCAGCAGCGGGACTAGCGGGAAGACCCAGTACTTC. Amino acid sequence: CASSGTSGKTQYF.

V is TRBV13 and J is TRBJ2-5, with TRBD2 identical over 12 bases. Germline V CDR1 and CDR2: PRHDT, FYEKMQ (reference sequence). The CDR3 is made up of 16 amino acids. V trimming: 5 bases; J trimming: 0 bases; junction bases outside the gene matches: 4. CDR3 in DNA: TGTGCCAGCAGCGCCGGGACTAGCGGGTACCAAGAGACCCAGTACTTC. As protein: CASSAGTSGYQETQYF. The full variable domain, with the rest looked up from reference TRBV13 and TRBJ2-5, is AAGVIQSPRHLIKEKRETATLKCYPIPRHDTVYWYQQGPGQDPQFLISFYEKMQSDKGSIPDRFSAQQFSDYHSELNMSSLELGDSALYFCASSAGTSGYQETQYFGPGTRLLVL.

V gene TRBV6-9 combines with J gene TRBJ1-5; D unresolved. Trimming left V 2 bases short and J 10 bases short, with 21 bases between. The CDR3 has 16 residues. Looked up from germline, CDR1 is MNHGY and CDR2 is SVAAGI. The CDR3 here is CASSYGEARVRRPQHF. The DNA of the CDR3 is TGTGCCAGCAGTTATGGGGAGGCGAGGGTGAGAAGACCCCAGCATTTT.

This clone has a single count. V is TRBV27 and J is TRBJ1-5, with a tentative D call TRBD1 (5 bases). CDR3 length equals 17 residues. Trimming removed 7 bases from V and 1 base from J, with 20 bases in between. The V gene's germline CDR1 is MNHEY and CDR2 SMNVEV (reference sequence). DNA of the CDR3: TGTGCCAGCATGGTATCGGCGGAAAGGACAAGCAATCAGCCCCAGCATTTT. This sequence encodes CASMVSAERTSNQPQHF.

J is TRBJ1-2 and V is TRBV29-1, with D tentatively TRBD1 (5 bases). CDR1 is SQVTM and CDR2 is ANQGSEA in the germline V gene. CDR3 length equals 14 residues. The CDR3 loop reads CAGDRAGPNYGYTF. CDR3 nucleotides: TGCGCGGGGGATCGGGCAGGGCCCAACTATGGCTACACCTTC.

The chain employs TRBV4-2 and TRBJ2-5, with 8 bases that match TRBD2. Losses at the gene ends were 3 bases for V and 2 bases for J; bases not matched to a gene: 11. Per germline, CDR1 LGHNA and CDR2 YNFKEQ. The CDR3 is made up of 17 amino acids. CDR3 nucleotide sequence: TGTGCCAGCAGCCAGCGCTTGCCTAGCGGGTATCAAGAGACCCAGTACTTC. It translates to CASSQRLPSGYQETQYF.

The gene calls are TRBV5-4 and TRBJ2-7; D might be TRBD2 (6 bases). This CDR3 comprises 17 residues. V lost 0 bases to trimming and J lost 0 bases, with 16 bases between them. The V gene's germline CDR1 is SGHNT and CDR2 YYREEE (reference sequence). The CDR3 DNA follows: TGTGCCAGCAGCTTGGGTTCGATAGTGGGAGGCTCCTACGAGCAGTACTTC. This encodes CASSLGSIVGGSYEQYF.

The gene calls are TRBV2 and TRBJ2-1, with D possibly TRBD2 on 7 matching bases. The germline V gene has CDR1 SNHLY and CDR2 FYNNEI. The V and J ends lost 8 bases and 9 bases respectively, with 14 bases between them. The length of the CDR3 is 12 residues. CDR3 nucleotides: TGTGCCAGCGGGCCAGGGGAGGGTGAGCAGTTCTTC. It specifies CASGPGEGEQFF.